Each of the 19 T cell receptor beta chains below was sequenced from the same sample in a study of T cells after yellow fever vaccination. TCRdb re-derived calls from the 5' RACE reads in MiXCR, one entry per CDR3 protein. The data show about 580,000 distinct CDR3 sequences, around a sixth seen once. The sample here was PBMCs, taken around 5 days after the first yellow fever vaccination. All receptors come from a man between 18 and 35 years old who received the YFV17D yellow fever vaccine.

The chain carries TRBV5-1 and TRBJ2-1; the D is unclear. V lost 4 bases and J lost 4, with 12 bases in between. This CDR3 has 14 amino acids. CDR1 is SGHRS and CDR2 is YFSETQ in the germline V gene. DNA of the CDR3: TGCGCCAGCAGCCCCCGAGAGAGATACAATGAGCAGTTCTTC. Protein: CASSPRERYNEQFF.

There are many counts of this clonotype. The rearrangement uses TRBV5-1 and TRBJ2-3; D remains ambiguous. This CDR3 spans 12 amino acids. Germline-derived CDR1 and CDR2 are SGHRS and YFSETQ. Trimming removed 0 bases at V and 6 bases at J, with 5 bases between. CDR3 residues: CASSLDRDTQYF. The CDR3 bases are TGCGCCAGCAGCTTGGATAGGGATACGCAGTATTTT.

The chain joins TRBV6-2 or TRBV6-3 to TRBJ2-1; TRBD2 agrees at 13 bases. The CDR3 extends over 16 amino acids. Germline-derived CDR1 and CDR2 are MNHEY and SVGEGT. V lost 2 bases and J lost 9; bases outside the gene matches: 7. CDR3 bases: TGTGCCAGCAGTTACGCGACTAGCGGGGGGATAGGTGAGCAGTTCTTC. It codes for CASSYATSGGIGEQFF.

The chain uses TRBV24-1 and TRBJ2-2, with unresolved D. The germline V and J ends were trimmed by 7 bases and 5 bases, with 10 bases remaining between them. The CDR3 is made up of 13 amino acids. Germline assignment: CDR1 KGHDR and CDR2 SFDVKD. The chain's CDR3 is CATRVSATGELFF. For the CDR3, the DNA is TGTGCCACCAGGGTCAGCGCGACCGGGGAGCTGTTTTTT.

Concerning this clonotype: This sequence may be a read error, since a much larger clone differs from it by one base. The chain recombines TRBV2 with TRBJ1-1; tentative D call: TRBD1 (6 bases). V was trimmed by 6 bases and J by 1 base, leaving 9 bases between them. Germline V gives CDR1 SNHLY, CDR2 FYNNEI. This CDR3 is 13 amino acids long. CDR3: CASRWTENTEAFF. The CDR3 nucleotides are TGTGCCAGCAGATGGACAGAGAACACTGAAGCTTTCTTT.

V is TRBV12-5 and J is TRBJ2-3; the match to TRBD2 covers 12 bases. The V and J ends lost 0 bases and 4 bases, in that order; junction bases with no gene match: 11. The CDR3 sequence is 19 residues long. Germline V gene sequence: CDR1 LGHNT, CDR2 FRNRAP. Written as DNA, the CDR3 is TGTGCTAGTGGTTTGGTACTGGCTCTAGCGGGGGGGCTAGCAGATACGCAGTATTTT. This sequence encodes CASGLVLALAGGLADTQYF.

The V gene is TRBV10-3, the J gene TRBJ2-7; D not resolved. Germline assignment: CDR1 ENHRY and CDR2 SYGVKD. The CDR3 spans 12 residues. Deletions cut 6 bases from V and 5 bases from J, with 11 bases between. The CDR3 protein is CAIRGSPDEQYF. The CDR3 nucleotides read TGTGCCATCAGGGGAAGTCCCGACGAGCAGTACTTC.

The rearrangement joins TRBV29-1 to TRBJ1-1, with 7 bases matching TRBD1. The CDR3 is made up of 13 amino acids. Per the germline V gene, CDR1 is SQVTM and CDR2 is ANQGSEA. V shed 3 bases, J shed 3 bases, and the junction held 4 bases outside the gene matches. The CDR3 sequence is CSVDQGVYTEAFF. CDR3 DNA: TGCAGCGTTGACCAGGGGGTGTACACTGAAGCTTTCTTT.

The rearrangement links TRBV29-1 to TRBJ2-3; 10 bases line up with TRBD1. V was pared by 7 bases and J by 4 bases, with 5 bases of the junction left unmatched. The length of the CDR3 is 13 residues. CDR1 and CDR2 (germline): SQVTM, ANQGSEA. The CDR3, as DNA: TGCAGCGGGGGACAGGGGCAGGCAGATACGCAGTATTTT. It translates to CSGGQGQADTQYF.

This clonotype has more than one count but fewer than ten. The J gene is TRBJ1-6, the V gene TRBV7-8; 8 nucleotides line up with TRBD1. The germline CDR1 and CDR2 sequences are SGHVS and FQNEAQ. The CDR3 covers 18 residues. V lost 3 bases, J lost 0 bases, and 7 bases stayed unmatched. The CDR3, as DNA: TGTGCCAGCAGCTTCAGACAGGGGCTAAGCTCCTATAATTCACCCCTCCACTTT. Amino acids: CASSFRQGLSSYNSPLHF. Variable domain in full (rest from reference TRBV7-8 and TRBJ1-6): GAGVSQSPRYKVAKRGQDVALRCDPISGHVSLFWYQQALGQGPEFLTYFQNEAQLDKSGLPSDRFFAERPEGSVSTLKIQRTQQEDSAVYLCASSFRQGLSSYNSPLHFGNGTRLTVT.

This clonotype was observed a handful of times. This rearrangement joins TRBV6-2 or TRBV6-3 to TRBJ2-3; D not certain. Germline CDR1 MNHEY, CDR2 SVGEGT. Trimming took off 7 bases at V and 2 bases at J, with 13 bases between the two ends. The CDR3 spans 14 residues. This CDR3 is CASIHQRNTDTQYF. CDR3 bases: TGTGCCAGCATACATCAAAGAAACACAGATACGCAGTATTTT.

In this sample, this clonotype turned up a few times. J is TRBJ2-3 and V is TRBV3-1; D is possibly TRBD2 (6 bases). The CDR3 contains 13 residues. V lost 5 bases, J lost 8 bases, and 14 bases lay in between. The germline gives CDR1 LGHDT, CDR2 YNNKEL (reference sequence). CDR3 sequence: CASSEPGAATQYF. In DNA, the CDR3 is TGTGCCAGCAGCGAACCGGGAGCCGCTACGCAGTATTTT.

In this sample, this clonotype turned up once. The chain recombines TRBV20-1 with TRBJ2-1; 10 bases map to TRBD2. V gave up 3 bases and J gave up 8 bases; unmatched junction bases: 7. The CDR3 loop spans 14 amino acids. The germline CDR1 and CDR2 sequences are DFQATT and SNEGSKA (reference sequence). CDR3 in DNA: TGCAGTGCTAGGGGGTCCCTAGCGGGGGATGAGCAGTTCTTC. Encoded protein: CSARGSLAGDEQFF.

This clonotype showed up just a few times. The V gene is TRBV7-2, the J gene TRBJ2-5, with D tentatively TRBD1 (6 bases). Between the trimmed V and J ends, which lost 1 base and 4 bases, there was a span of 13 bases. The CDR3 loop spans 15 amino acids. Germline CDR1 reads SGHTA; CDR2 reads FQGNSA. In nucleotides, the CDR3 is TGTGCCAGCAGCTTAGTTTTTACAGGGTTAGAGACCCAGTACTTC. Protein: CASSLVFTGLETQYF.

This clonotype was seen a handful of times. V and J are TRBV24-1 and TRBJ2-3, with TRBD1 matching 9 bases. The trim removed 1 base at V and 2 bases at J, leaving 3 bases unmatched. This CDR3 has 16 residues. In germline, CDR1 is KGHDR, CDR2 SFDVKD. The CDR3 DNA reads TGTGCCACCAGTGATTTTGGGACAGGGTCCACAGATACGCAGTATTTT. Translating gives CATSDFGTGSTDTQYF.

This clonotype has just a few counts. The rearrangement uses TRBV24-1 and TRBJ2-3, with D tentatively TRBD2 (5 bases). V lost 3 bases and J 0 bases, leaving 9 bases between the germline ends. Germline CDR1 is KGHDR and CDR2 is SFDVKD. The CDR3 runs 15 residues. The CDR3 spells CATSDPGTSTDTQYF. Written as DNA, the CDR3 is TGTGCCACCAGTGATCCGGGAACTAGCACAGATACGCAGTATTTT.

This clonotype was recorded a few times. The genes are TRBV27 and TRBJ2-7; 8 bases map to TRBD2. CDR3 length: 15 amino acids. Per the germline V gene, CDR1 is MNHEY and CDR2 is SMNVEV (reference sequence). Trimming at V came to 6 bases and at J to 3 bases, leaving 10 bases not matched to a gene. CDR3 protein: CASSGPSAGGYEQYF. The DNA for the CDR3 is TGTGCCAGCAGCGGACCCAGCGCGGGGGGCTACGAGCAGTACTTC.

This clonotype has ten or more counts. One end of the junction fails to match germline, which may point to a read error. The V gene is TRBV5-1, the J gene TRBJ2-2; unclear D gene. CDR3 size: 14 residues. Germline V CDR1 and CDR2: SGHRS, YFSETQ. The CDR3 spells CASSLSANTGELFF. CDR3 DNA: TGTGCCAGCAGCTTGTCGGCAAACACCGGGGAGCTGTTTTTT. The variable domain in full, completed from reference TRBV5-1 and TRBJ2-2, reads KAGVTQTPRYLIKTRGQQVTLSCSPISGHRSVSWYQQTPGQGLQFLFEYFSETQRNKGNFPGRFSGRQFSNSRSEMNVSTLELGDSALYLCASSLSANTGELFFGEGSRLTVL.

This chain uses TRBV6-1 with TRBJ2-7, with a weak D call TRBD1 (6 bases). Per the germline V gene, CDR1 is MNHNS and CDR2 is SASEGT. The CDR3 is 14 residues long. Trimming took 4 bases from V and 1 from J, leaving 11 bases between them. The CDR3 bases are TGTGCCAGCAGTGTCAGGGGAGCGTCCTACGAGCAGTACTTC. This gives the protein CASSVRGASYEQYF.